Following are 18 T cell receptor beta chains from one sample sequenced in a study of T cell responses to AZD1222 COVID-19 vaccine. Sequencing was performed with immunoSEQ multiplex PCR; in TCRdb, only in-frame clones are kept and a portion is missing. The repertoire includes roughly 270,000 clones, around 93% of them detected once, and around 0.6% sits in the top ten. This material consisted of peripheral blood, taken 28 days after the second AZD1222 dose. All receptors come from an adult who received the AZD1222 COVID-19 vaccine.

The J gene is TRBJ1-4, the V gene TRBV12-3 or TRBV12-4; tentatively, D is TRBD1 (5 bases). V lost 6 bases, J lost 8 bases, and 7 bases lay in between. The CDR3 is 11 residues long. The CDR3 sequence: CASREGEKLFF. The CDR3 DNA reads TGTGCCAGCAGGGAGGGGGAAAAACTGTTTTTT.

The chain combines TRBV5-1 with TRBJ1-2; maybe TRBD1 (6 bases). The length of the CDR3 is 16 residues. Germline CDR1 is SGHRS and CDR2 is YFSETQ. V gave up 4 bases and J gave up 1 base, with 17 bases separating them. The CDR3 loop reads CASSGTPGDHNYGYTF. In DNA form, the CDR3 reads TGCGCCAGCAGCGGAACCCCAGGGGATCATAACTATGGCTACACCTTC.

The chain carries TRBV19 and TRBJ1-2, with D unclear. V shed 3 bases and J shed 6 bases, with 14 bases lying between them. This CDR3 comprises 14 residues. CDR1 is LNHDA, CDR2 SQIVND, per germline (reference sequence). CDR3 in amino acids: CASSMGGSINGYTF. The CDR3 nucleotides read TGTGCCAGTAGTATGGGCGGCAGTATAAATGGCTACACCTTC.

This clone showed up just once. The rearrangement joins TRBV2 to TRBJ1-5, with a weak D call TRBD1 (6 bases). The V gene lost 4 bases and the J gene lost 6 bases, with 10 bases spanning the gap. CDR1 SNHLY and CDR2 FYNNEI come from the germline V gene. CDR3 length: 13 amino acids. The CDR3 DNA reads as TGTGCCAGCAGTGGGGGGCTGAGTCAGCCCCAGCATTTT. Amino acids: CASSGGLSQPQHF. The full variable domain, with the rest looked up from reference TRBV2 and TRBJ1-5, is EPEVTQTPSHQVTQMGQEVILRCVPISNHLYFYWYRQILGQKVEFLVSFYNNEISEKSEIFDDQFSVERPDGSNFTLKIRSTKLEDSAMYFCASSGGLSQPQHFGDGTRLSIL.

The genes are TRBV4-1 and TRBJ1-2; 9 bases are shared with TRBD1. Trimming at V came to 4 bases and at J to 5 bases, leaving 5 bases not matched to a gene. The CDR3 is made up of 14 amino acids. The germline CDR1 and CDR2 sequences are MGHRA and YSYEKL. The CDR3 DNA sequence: TGCGCCAGCAGCCCGGACAGGGGAAGATATGGCTACACCTTC. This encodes CASSPDRGRYGYTF.

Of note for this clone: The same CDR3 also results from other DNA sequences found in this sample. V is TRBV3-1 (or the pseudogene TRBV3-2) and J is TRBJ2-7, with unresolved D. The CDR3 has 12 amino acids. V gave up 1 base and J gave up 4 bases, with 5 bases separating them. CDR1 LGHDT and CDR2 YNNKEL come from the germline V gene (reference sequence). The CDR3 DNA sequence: TGTGCCAGCAGCCAAGGTCCTTACGAGCAGTACTTC. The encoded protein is CASSQGPYEQYF.

The CDR3 sequence is CASSIDPGQGGGYTF. The CDR3 DNA sequence: TGTGCCAGTAGTATAGACCCGGGACAGGGTGGCGGCTACACCTTC. V is TRBV19 and J is TRBJ1-2; 9 nucleotides align to TRBD1. The CDR3 extends over 15 amino acids. CDR1 LNHDA and CDR2 SQIVND come from the germline V gene (reference sequence). V gave up 0 bases and J gave up 8 bases; unmatched junction bases: 7.

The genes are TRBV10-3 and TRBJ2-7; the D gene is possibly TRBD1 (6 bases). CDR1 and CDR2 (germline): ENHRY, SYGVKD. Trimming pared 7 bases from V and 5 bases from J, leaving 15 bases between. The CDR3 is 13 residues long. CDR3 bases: TGTGCCATCACTTCCCAAGGGGGACACGAGCAGTACTTC. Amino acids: CAITSQGGHEQYF.

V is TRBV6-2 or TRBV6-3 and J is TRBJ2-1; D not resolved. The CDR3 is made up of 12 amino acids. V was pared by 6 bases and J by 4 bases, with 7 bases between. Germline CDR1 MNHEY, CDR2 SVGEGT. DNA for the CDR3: TGTGCCAGCAGCCCTCTGTACAATGAGCAGTTCTTC. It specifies CASSPLYNEQFF.

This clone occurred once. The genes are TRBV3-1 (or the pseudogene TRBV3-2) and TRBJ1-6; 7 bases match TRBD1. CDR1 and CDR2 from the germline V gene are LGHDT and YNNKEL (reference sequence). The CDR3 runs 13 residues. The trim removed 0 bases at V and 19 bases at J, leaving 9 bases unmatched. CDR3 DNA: TGTGCCAGCAGCCAAGAAGTGGGACAGCCTTCTCACTTT. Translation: CASSQEVGQPSHF.

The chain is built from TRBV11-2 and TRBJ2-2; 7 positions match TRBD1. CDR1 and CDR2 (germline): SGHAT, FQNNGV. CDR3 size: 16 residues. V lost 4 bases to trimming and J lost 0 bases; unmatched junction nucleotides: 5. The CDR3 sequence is CASSSHRGPNTGELFF. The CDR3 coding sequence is TGTGCCAGCAGCTCACACAGGGGCCCGAACACCGGGGAGCTGTTTTTT.

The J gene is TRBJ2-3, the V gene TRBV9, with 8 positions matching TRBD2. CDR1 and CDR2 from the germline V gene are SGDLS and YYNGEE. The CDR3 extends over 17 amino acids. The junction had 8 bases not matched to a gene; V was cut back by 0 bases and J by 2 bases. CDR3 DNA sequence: TGTGCCAGCAGCGTAGAAGGCGGGGGGCCCTCCACAGATACGCAGTATTTT. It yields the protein CASSVEGGGPSTDTQYF. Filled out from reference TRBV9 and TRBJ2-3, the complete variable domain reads DSGVTQTPKHLITATGQRVTLRCSPRSGDLSVYWYQQSLDQGLQFLIQYYNGEERAKGNILERFSAQQFPDLHSELNLSSLELGDSALYFCASSVEGGGPSTDTQYFGPGTRLTVL.

The CDR3 bases are TGCAGCGTTGGTGGGTCACTGAACACCGGGGAGCTGTTTTTT. Translating it yields CSVGGSLNTGELFF. The chain employs TRBV29-1 and TRBJ2-2; D uncertain. The CDR3 covers 14 residues. Between the trimmed V and J ends, which lost 4 bases and 1 base, there was a span of 10 bases. The V gene's germline CDR1 is SQVTM and CDR2 ANQGSEA.

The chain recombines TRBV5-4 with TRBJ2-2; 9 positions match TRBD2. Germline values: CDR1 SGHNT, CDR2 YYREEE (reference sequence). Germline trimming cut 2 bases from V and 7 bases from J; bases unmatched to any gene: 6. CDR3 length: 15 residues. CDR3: CASSLGGRAVGELFF. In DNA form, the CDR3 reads TGTGCCAGCAGCTTAGGCGGGAGGGCCGTCGGGGAGCTGTTTTTT.

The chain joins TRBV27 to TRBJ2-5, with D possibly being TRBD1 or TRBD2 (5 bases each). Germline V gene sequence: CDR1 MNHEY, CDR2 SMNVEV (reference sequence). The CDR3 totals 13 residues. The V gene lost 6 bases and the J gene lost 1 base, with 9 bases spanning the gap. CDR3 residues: CASSPGTQETQYF. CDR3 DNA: TGTGCCAGCAGCCCTGGGACCCAAGAGACCCAGTACTTC.

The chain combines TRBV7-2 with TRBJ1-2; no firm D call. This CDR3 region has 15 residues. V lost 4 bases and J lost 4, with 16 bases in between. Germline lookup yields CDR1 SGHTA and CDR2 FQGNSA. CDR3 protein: CASSSIKDNPYGYTF. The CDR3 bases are TGTGCCAGCAGCTCAATAAAAGACAACCCCTATGGCTACACCTTC.

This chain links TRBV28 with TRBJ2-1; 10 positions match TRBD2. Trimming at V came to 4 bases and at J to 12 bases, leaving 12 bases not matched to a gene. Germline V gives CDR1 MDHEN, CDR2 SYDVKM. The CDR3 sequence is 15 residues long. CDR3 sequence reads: CASSWRTGLAGGQFF. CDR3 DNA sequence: TGTGCCAGCAGTTGGCGGACAGGATTAGCGGGGGGGCAGTTCTTC.

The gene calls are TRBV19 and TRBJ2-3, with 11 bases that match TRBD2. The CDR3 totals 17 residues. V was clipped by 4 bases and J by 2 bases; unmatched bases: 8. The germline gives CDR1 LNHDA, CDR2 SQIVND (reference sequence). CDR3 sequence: CASSTNLAGGLTDTQYF. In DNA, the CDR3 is TGTGCCAGTAGTACAAACCTAGCGGGGGGACTCACAGATACGCAGTATTTT.